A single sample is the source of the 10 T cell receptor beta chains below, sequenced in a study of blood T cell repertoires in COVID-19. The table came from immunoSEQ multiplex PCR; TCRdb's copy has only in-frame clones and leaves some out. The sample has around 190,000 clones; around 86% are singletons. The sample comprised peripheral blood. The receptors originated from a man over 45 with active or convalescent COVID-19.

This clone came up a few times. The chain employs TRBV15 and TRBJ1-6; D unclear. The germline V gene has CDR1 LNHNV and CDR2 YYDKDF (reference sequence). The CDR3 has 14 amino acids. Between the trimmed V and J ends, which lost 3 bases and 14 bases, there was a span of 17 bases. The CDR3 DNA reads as TGTGCCACCAGCAGCGGGATTTCCTCCCAGGCCCTCCACTTT. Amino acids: CATSSGISSQALHF.

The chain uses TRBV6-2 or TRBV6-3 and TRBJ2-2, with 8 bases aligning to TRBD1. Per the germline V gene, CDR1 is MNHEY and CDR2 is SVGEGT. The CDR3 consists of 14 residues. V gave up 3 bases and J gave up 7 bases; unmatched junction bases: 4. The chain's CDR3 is CASSYAGGSGELFF. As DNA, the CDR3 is TGTGCCAGCAGTTATGCAGGGGGCAGCGGGGAGCTGTTTTTT.

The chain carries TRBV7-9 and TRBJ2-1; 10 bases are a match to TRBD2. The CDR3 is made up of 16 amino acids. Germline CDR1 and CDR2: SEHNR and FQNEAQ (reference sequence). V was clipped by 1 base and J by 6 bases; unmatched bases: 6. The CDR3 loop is CASSLGPSGGLNEQFF. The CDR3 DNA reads TGTGCCAGCAGCTTAGGTCCTAGCGGGGGACTCAATGAGCAGTTCTTC.

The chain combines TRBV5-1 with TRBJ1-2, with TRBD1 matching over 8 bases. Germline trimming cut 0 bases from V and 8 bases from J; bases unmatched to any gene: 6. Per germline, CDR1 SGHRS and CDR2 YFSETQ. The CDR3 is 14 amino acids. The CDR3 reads CASSLGQGASGYTF. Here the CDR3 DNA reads TGCGCCAGCAGCTTGGGGCAGGGGGCAAGCGGCTACACCTTC.

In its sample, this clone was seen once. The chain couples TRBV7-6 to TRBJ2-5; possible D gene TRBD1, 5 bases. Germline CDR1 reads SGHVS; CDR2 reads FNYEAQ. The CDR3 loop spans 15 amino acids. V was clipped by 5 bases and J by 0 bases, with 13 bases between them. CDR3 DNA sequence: TGTGCCAGCAGCAAACGCGACAGCTACCAAGAGACCCAGTACTTC. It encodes CASSKRDSYQETQYF.

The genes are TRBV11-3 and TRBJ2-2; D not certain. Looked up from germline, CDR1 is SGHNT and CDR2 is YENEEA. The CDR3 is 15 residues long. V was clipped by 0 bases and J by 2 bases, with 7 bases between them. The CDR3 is CASSLEGTNTGELFF. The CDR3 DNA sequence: TGTGCCAGCAGCTTAGAGGGCACTAACACCGGGGAGCTGTTTTTT.

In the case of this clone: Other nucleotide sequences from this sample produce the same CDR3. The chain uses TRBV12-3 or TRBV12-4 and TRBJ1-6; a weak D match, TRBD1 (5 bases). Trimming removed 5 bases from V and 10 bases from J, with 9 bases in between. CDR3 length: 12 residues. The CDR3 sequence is CASSLGGSPLHF. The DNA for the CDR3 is TGTGCCAGCAGTCTGGGGGGATCACCCCTCCACTTT.

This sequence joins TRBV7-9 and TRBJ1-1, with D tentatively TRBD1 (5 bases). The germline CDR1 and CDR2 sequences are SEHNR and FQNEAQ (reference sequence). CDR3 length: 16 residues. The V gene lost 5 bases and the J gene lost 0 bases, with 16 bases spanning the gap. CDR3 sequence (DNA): TGTGCCAGCAGCCCCCCGTGGGGGGGATTGAACACTGAAGCTTTCTTT. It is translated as CASSPPWGGLNTEAFF.

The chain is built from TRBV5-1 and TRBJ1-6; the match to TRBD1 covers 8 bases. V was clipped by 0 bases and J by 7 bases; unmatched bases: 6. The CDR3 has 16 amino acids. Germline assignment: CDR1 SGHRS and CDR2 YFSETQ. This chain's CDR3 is CASSLDSGGWNSPLHF. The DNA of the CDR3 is TGCGCCAGCAGCTTGGACTCAGGGGGCTGGAATTCACCCCTCCACTTT. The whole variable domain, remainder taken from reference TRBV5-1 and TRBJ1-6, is KAGVTQTPRYLIKTRGQQVTLSCSPISGHRSVSWYQQTPGQGLQFLFEYFSETQRNKGNFPGRFSGRQFSNSRSEMNVSTLELGDSALYLCASSLDSGGWNSPLHFGNGTRLTVT.

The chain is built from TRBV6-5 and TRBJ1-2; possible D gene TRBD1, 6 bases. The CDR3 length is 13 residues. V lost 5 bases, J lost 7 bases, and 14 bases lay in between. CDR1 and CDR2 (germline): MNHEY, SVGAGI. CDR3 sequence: CASSKSGGGGYTF. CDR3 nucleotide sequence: TGTGCCAGCAGTAAATCTGGGGGCGGTGGCTACACCTTC.